This T cell receptor beta chain was sequenced for a study of cytomegalovirus exposure and HLA in healthy donors. With V trimmed by 5 bases and J by 4 bases, 14 bases remained unmatched. The CDR3 covers 19 residues. In germline, CDR1 is PRHDT, CDR2 FYEKMQ (reference sequence). PCR amplification relied on 60 Vbeta primers (plus 13 Jbeta primers). Produced via immunoSEQ multiplex PCR; TCRdb's table is partial and in-frame only. This table holds 110,000 to 150,000 clones, roughly 73% found once. Study-level findings and limits: For TCR beta chains, V- and J-gene trimming was later linked to a missense DCLRE1C variant.

In the case of this clone: Its antigen is as yet unknown.

The chain carries TRBV13 and TRBJ2-3; 14 bases map to TRBD2. This clonotype was sampled from a female donor in good health and CMV-seronegative. Sequencing was carried out using PBMCs. The CDR3 nucleotides are TGTGCCAGCAGCCTGGGACTAGCGGGAGAAGTATTTGTAGCAGATACGCAGTATTTT. Amino acids: CASSLGLAGEVFVADTQYF.